This T cell receptor beta chain is from a study of blood T cell repertoires in COVID-19. Source study methods: Reference gene primer amplification gave nucleated cell count estimates. Profiling relied on immunoSEQ multiplex PCR, and the TCRdb table lists in-frame clones only, not all of them. V, J and clone size are those of that table, while D and trimming were read from the DNA. The sample has 120,000 to 150,000 clones, about 80% seen once; the top ten hold around 4%. V was clipped by 6 bases and J by 4 bases, with 12 bases between them. This CDR3 comprises 13 residues. The genes are TRBV12-3 or TRBV12-4 and TRBJ1-2; no clear D. The receptor was isolated from a man in his sixties with acute or convalescent COVID-19. The sample comprised peripheral blood. The CDR3 DNA sequence: TGTGCCAGCAGCCCCGGGAGCCTCTATGGCTACACCTTC. Translation: CASSPGSLYGYTF.